This record looks at one T cell receptor beta chain sequence and its context. The target of this receptor is not known. No much larger clonotype is one base removed from it; base qualities were not supplied. TCRbeta CDR3 regions were amplified from genomic DNA by means of the immunoSEQ Assay, a bias-controlled multiplex PCR. For the original study's pipeline: The number of nucleated cells in each sample was estimated from the amplification of reference gene primers within the assay. To quantify the absolute abundance of each unique TCRbeta CDR3 rearrangement, sequence reads were collapsed and filtered. For each sample, productive Simpson clonality was calculated by taking the square root of Simpson's diversity index across productive rearrangements. TCRdb took over this immuneACCESS table, retaining in-frame rearrangements with V and J assigned. Such tables are incomplete; in checked studies, under half of the missing clones stem from an unresolved V gene, and the remainder is unexplained. V and J calls and clone size follow that table, whereas D and trimming were derived from the DNA. The sample has 150,000 to 200,000 clones on record, about 83% of them singletons. Of the sample, about 4.7% falls within the top ten clones.

The sample is drawn from a study of blood T cell repertoires in COVID-19 (dated by TCRdb to 2020 to 2022). In the study overall: Samples covering the acute and convalescent phases of COVID-19 were provided by collaborators in the United States, Italy and Spain. The material from the prospective study consisted of cDNA or gDNA derived from T cells, B-cell-depleted T cells, or PBMCs. Deeply sampled blood TCRbeta repertoires from subjects exposed to, actively infected with, or recovered from COVID-19 were included in the dataset. The repertoires were made available in a free public database intended to serve as a resource for research on the immune response to SARS-CoV-2. The samples were drawn from the first 160 participants of the ongoing ImmuneRACE study and from 1,254 subjects provided by 6 global collaborators. The sample metadata nearly always contained a de-identified subject ID, COVID-19 status, age in years and sex. Where HLA class I and class II types were available, the types were taken from metadata supplied by the sample provider, not from assay-based typing. Summary of the overall study and its limitations: How much clinical and demographic metadata was included differed by source and by participant, and the metadata was provided uncurated.

The germline V gene specifies LGHNA as CDR1 and YSLEER as CDR2. Trimming takes 1 base from V and 7 bases from J, and the germline ends sit 10 bases apart. Including the terminal cysteine and phenylalanine, the CDR3 comprises 13 residues. The sequence is cut down to CDR3 DNA, 39 bases in frame from base 1. Collaborating institutions collected whole blood in K2EDTA tubes following their own protocols. Collaborator samples were shipped for TCRbeta analysis as frozen whole blood, isolated PBMCs, or DNA extracted from either sample type. Sequenced: peripheral blood. The sequence joins TRBV4-3 to TRBJ1-2; TRBD1 could be the D gene, as 5 bases match. The sequence was collected from a human donor in a cohort sampled during active COVID-19. The CDR3 protein sequence reads: CASSQGQGFGYTF. In nucleotide form, the sequence is TGCGCCAGCAGCCAAGGTCAGGGTTTTGGCTACACCTTC.